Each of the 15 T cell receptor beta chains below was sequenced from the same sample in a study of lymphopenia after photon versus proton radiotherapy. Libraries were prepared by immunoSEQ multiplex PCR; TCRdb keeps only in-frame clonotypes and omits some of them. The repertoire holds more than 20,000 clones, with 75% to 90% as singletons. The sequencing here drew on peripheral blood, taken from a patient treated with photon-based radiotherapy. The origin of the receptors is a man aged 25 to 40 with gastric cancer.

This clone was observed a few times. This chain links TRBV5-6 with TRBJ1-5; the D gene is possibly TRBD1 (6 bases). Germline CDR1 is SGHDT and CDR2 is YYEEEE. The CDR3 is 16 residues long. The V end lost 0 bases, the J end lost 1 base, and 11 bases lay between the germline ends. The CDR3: CASSLAGGASNQPQHF. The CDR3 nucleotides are TGTGCCAGCAGCTTGGCCGGGGGGGCAAGCAATCAGCCCCAGCATTTT.

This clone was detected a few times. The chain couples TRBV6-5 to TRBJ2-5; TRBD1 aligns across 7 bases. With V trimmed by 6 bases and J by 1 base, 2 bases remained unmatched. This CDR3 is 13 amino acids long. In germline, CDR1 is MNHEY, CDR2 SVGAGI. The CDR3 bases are TGTGCCAGCAGAGGGACAGTCCAAGAGACCCAGTACTTC. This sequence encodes CASRGTVQETQYF.

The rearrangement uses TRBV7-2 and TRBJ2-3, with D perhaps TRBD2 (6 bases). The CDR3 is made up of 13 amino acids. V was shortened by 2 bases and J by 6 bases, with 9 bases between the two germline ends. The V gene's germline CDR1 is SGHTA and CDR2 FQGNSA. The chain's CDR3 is CASSLRDWDTQYF. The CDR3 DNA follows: TGTGCCAGCAGCTTACGGGACTGGGATACGCAGTATTTT.

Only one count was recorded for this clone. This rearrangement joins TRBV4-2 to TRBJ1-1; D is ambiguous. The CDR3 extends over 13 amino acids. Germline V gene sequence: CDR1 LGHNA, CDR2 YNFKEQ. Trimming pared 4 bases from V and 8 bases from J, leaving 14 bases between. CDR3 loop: CASSPQFGREAFF. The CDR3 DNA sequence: TGTGCCAGCAGCCCCCAATTTGGACGGGAAGCTTTCTTT.

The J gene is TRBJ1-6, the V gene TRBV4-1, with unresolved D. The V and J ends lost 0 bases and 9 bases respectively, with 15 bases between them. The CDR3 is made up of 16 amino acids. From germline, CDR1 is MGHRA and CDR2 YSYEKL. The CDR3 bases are TGCGCCAGCAGCCAAGAGCTGACTGGGGAGGGTTCACCCCTCCACTTT. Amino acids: CASSQELTGEGSPLHF.

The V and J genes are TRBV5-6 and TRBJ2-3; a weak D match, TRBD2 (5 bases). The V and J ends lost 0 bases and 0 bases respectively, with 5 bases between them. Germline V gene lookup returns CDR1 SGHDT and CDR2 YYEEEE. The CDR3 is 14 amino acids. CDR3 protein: CASSLAGSTDTQYF. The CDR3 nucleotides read TGTGCCAGCAGCTTGGCGGGGAGCACAGATACGCAGTATTTT. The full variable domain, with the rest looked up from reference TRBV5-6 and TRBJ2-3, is DAGVTQSPTHLIKTRGQQVTLRCSPKSGHDTVSWYQQALGQGPQFIFQYYEEEERQRGNFPDRFSGHQFPNYSSELNVNALLLGDSALYLCASSLAGSTDTQYFGPGTRLTVL.

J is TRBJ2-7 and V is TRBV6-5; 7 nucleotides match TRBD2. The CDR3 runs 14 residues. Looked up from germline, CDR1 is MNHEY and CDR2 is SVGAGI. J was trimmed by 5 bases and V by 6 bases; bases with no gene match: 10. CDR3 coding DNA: TGTGCCAGCAGCTACGATGCTAGCGGTAACGAGCAGTACTTC. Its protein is CASSYDASGNEQYF.

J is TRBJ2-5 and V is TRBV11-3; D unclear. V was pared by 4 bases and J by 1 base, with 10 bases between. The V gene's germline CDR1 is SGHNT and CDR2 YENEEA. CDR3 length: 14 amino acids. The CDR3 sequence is CASSSRRRQETQYF. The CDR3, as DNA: TGTGCCAGCAGCTCCCGACGACGCCAAGAGACCCAGTACTTC.

The chain's CDR3 is CASRRGGTRPNEQFF. The CDR3 bases are TGTGCCAGTAGGAGAGGCGGGACCCGACCCAATGAGCAGTTCTTC. This rearrangement joins TRBV19 to TRBJ2-1; maybe TRBD2 (6 bases). V lost 6 bases and J lost 6, with 18 bases in between. The germline V gene has CDR1 LNHDA and CDR2 SQIVND (reference sequence). This CDR3 region has 15 residues.

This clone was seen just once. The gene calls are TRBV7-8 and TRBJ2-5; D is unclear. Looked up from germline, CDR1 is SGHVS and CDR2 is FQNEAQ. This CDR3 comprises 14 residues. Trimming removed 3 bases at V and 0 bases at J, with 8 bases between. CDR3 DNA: TGTGCCAGCAGCTTCGATGACCACCAAGAGACCCAGTACTTC. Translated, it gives CASSFDDHQETQYF.

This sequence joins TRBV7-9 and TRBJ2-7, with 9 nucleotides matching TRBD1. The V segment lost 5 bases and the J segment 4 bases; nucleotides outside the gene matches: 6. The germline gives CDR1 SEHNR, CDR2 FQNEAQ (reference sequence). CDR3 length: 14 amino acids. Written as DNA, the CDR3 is TGTGCCAGCAGCGAACAGGGGGCTAAGTACGAGCAGTACTTC. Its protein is CASSEQGAKYEQYF.

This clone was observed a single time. The CDR3 DNA reads TGTGCCAGTAGTATAGCTGGGAGACTTAACTATGGCTACACCTTC. It is translated as CASSIAGRLNYGYTF. The chain recombines TRBV19 with TRBJ1-2, with D hard to call. Trimming removed 1 base from V and 1 base from J, with 10 bases in between. CDR3 length: 15 amino acids. The germline gives CDR1 LNHDA, CDR2 SQIVND (reference sequence).

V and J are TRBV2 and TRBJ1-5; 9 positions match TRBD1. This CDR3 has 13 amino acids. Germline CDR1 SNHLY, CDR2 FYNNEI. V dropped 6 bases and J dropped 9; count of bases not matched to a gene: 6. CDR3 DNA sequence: TGTGCCAGCAGGGACAGGGGAAGAATGCCCCAGCATTTT. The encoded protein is CASRDRGRMPQHF.

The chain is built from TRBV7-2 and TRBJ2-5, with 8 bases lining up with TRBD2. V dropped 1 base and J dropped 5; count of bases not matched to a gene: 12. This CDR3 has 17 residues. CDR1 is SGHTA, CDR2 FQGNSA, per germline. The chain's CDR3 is CASSLGISGNVWETQYF. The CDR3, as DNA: TGTGCCAGCAGCTTAGGTATTAGCGGGAATGTTTGGGAGACCCAGTACTTC.

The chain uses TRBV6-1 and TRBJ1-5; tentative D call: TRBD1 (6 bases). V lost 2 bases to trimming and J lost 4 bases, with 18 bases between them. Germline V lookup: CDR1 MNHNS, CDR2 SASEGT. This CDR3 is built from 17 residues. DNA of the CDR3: TGTGCCAGCAGTGAATGGGGGACACATGAGGGTAATCAGCCCCAGCATTTT. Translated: CASSEWGTHEGNQPQHF.